Listed below are T cell receptor beta chains from one sample, sequenced in a study of T cells in Graves' hyperthyroidism and ophthalmopathy. From the multiplex PCR reads, TCRdb called clonotypes with MiXCR, one entry per CDR3 protein. The repertoire holds about 200,000 distinct CDR3 sequences, with 15% to 20% as singletons. The sequenced material came from blood. These receptors all come from a middle-aged man with Graves' hyperthyroidism. CDR3s include the opening cysteine and the closing phenylalanine or tryptophan. The D gene is left open where the match is weak. Rows give clone size only sometimes, using once, few, many, or a class for an expanded clone.

d_call j_call clone_size v_call cdr3_nt cdr3_aa
TRBD2 TRBJ2-3 . TRBV5-6 TGTGCCAGCAGCCTGGGACTAACCCGCACAGATACGCAGTATTTT CASSLGLTRTDTQYF
TRBD1 TRBJ2-5 many TRBV20-1 TGCAGTGCTAGCCCAGGGGGCAAAGAGACCCAGTACTTC CSASPGGKETQYF
. TRBJ2-3 many TRBV30 TGTGCCTGGAGTTTGGGACAAGGCACAGATACGCAGTATTTT CAWSLGQGTDTQYF
TRBD2 TRBJ2-2 once TRBV19 TGTGCCAGTAGTACCCCCCCCGGGACTACCACCGGGGAGCTGTTTTTT CASSTPPGTTTGELFF
TRBD2 TRBJ2-1 . TRBV11-3 TGTGCCAGCAGCGCAAAGACTAGCGGGATGTATGAGCAGTTCTTC CASSAKTSGMYEQFF
TRBD2 TRBJ2-3 . TRBV11-2 TGTGCATCCCGGGAAACGGGACTAAGCACAGATACGCAGTATTTT CASRETGLSTDTQYF
. TRBJ2-7 many TRBV2 TGTGCCGCGGGACGGGGGCAGCCTTACGAGCAGTACTTC CAAGRGQPYEQYF
TRBD1 TRBJ1-6 many TRBV28 TGTGCCAGCAGCCTTGACAGGGGGCTAAATTCACCCCTCCACTTT CASSLDRGLNSPLHF
. TRBJ2-1 many TRBV7-9 TGTGCCAGCAGCTTACCCAGGAGAGACAATGAGCAGTTCTTC CASSLPRRDNEQFF
. TRBJ2-7 many TRBV11-3 TGTGCCAGCAGCTTAGAGGTCGGACAGATCTCCTACGAGCAGTACTTC CASSLEVGQISYEQYF
. TRBJ1-4 few TRBV4-1 TGCGCCAGCAGCCCTGGACAGACAACTAATGAAAAACTGTTTTTT CASSPGQTTNEKLFF
TRBD1 TRBJ1-2 many TRBV2 TGTGCCAGCAGGCCACAGGGGCCATATGGCTACACCTTC CASRPQGPYGYTF
. TRBJ2-7 many TRBV6-1 TGTGCCAGCAGTGGCCGGGGATTTGGGCGCTACGAGCAGTACTTC CASSGRGFGRYEQYF
TRBD2 TRBJ2-1 many TRBV6-1 TGTGCCAGCAGACAACTAGCGGGTCACGGGAATGAGCAGTTCTTC CASRQLAGHGNEQFF
. TRBJ2-7 many TRBV5-1 TGCGCCAGCAAACTGGACAGAGATTACGAGCAGTACTTC CASKLDRDYEQYF
. TRBJ2-7 . TRBV27 TGTGCCAGCAGGGACAGGGAGGGAGAGTGGGAGCAGTACTTC CASRDREGEWEQYF
. TRBJ1-2 many TRBV11-2 TGTGCCAGCAGCTTCGGTTTACGGAGAGCTAACTATGGCTACACCTTC CASSFGLRRANYGYTF